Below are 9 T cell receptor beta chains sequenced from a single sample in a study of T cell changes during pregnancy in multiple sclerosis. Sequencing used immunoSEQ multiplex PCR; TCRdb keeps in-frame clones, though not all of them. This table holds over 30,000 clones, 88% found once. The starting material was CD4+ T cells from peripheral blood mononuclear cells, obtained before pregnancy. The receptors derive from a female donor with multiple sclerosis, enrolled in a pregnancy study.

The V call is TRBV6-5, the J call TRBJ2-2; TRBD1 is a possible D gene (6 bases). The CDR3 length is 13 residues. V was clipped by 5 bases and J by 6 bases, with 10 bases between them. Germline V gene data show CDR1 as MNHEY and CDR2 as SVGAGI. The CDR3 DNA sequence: TGTGCCAGCAGTACACAGGGTCCCGGGGAGCTGTTTTTT. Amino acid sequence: CASSTQGPGELFF.

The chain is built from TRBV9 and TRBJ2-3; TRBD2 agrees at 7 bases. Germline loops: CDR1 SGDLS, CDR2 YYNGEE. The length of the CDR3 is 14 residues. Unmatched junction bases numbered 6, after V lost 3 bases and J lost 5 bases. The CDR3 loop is CASSEAGARDTQYF. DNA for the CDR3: TGTGCCAGCAGCGAGGCGGGAGCGAGAGATACGCAGTATTTT.

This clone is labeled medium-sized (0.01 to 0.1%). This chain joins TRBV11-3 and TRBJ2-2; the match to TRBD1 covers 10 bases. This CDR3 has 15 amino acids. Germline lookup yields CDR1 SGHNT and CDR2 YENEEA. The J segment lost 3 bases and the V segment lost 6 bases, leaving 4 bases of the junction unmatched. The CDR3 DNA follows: TGTGCCAGCAGGCCTGGACAGGGGGACACCGGGGAGCTGTTTTTT. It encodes CASRPGQGDTGELFF.

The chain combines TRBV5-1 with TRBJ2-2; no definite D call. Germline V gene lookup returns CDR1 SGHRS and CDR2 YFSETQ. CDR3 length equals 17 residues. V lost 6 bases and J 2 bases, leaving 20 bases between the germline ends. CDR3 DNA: TGCGCCAGCAACACAAAGGCAGGCTCCTTAAACACCGGGGAGCTGTTTTTT. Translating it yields CASNTKAGSLNTGELFF.

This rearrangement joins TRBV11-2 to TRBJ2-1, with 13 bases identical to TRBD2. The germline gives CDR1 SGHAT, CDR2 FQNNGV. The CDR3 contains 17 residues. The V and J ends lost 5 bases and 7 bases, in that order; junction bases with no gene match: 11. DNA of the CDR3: TGTGCCAGCAGCGAGAGAGGACTAGCGGGAGCGAGGAATGAGCAGTTCTTC. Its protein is CASSERGLAGARNEQFF. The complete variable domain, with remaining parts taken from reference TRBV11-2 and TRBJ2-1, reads EAGVAQSPRYKIIEKRQSVAFWCNPISGHATLYWYQQILGQGPKLLIQFQNNGVVDDSQLPKDRFSAERLKGVDSTLKIQPAKLEDSAVYLCASSERGLAGARNEQFFGPGTRLTVL.

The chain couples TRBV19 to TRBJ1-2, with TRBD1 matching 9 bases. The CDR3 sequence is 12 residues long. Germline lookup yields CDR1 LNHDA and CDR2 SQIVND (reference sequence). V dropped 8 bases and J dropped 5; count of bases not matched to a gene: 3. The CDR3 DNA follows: TGTGCCAGTGGGGACAGGGATTATGGCTACACCTTC. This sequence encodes CASGDRDYGYTF.

CDR3 bases: TGTGCCAGCAGTGAAGGCCTAGCGGGAGGCGCCGAGCAGTACTTC. Its protein is CASSEGLAGGAEQYF. The rearrangement joins TRBV6-1 to TRBJ2-7; 11 bases are a match to TRBD2. The CDR3 spans 15 residues. Germline CDR1 and CDR2: MNHNS and SASEGT. V was clipped by 1 base and J by 6 bases; unmatched bases: 5.

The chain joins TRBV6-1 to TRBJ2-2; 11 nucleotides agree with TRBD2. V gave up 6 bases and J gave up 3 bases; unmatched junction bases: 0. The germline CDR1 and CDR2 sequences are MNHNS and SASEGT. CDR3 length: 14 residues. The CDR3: CASRGLADTGELFF. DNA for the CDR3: TGTGCCAGCAGGGGACTAGCGGACACCGGGGAGCTGTTTTTT.

CDR3 sequence reads: CASGNRGRIVSGEQYF. Written as DNA, the CDR3 is TGTGCCAGCGGCAACAGGGGCCGGATTGTGAGCGGTGAGCAGTACTTC. This sequence joins TRBV28 and TRBJ2-7, with 7 bases matching TRBD1. The CDR3 contains 16 residues. Germline V gives CDR1 MDHEN, CDR2 SYDVKM. With 8 bases clipped from V and 7 bases from J, the junction kept 20 bases outside the gene matches.